Listed here are 4 T cell receptor beta chains from one sample, sequenced in a study of T cell changes during pregnancy in multiple sclerosis. Profiling relied on immunoSEQ multiplex PCR, and the TCRdb table lists in-frame clones only, not all of them. The sample records tens of thousands of clones, about 90% being singletons. The sequencing here drew on peripheral blood, taken in the second trimester of pregnancy. All receptors derive from a female donor in good health, enrolled as a control in a pregnancy study.

The chain uses TRBV29-1 and TRBJ2-7; no clear D gene. Germline CDR1 reads SQVTM; CDR2 reads ANQGSEA. The CDR3 covers 13 residues. V lost 0 bases, J lost 2 bases, and 8 bases lay in between. The CDR3 sequence: CSVEEEKPYEQYF. For the CDR3, the DNA is TGCAGCGTTGAAGAAGAAAAGCCCTACGAGCAGTACTTC.

J is TRBJ2-7 and V is TRBV19; D is uncertain. Trimming left V 4 bases short and J 5 bases short, with 6 bases between. Germline lookup yields CDR1 LNHDA and CDR2 SQIVND (reference sequence). The CDR3 contains 11 residues. CDR3 loop: CASSRGNEQYF. Here the CDR3 DNA reads TGTGCCAGTAGTAGAGGAAACGAGCAGTACTTC.

The chain carries TRBV9 and TRBJ1-1, with D possibly matching TRBD1 (5 bases). The V end was cut by 3 bases, the J end by 3 bases, with 15 bases between. Germline values: CDR1 SGDLS, CDR2 YYNGEE. The CDR3 runs to 15 residues. The CDR3 sequence: CASSGGGWGDTEAFF. The DNA for the CDR3 is TGTGCCAGCAGCGGAGGTGGCTGGGGGGACACTGAAGCTTTCTTT.

The rearrangement links TRBV28 to TRBJ1-1, with D perhaps matching TRBD1 (6 bases). The CDR3 is 15 amino acids. Germline V gene lookup returns CDR1 MDHEN and CDR2 SYDVKM. The V and J ends lost 6 bases and 1 base respectively, with 15 bases between them. In DNA form, the CDR3 reads TGTGCCAGCAGCCCTACCACGACAGGGAACACTGAAGCTTTCTTT. Protein: CASSPTTTGNTEAFF.